The 3 T cell receptor beta chains given below trace back to one sample, sequenced in a study of spatial heterogeneity in lung cancer. Specified time point: sample taken at primary tumor resection. TCRdb reprocessed the 5' RACE reads via MiXCR and lists one record per CDR3 protein. The sample has tens of thousands of distinct CDR3 sequences, 12% seen once. The source was PBMCs, collected at surgery. Receptor source: a male donor with early-stage non-small cell lung cancer.

The genes are TRBV19 and TRBJ2-2; perhaps D is TRBD1 or TRBD2 (5 bases each). V lost 2 bases to trimming and J lost 4 bases, with 8 bases between them. The germline V gene encodes CDR1 LNHDA and CDR2 SQIVND (reference sequence). There are 14 residues in the CDR3. CDR3 nucleotide sequence: TGTGCCAGTAGTATATTGGGGGTCACCGGGGAGCTGTTTTTT. It encodes CASSILGVTGELFF.

This chain connects TRBV20-1 to TRBJ2-2, with D maybe TRBD2 (5 bases). The ends were cut back, 1 base at V and 2 bases at J, with 5 bases in the middle. Germline V gene data show CDR1 as DFQATT and CDR2 as SNEGSKA (reference sequence). CDR3 length equals 13 residues. CDR3 DNA sequence: TGCAGTGCTAGAGGACTAAACACCGGGGAGCTGTTTTTT. Translation gives CSARGLNTGELFF.

This clonotype was observed at least ten times. This chain joins TRBV5-4 and TRBJ2-5; TRBD2 matches at 10 bases. The V and J ends lost 2 bases and 4 bases, in that order; junction bases with no gene match: 5. In germline, CDR1 is SGHNT, CDR2 YYREEE (reference sequence). This CDR3 spans 15 amino acids. The CDR3 DNA is TGTGCCAGCAGCTTAGTGCTAGCGGGAGCAGAGACCCAGTACTTC. Protein sequence: CASSLVLAGAETQYF.